These 26 T cell receptor beta chains share one sample of origin, sequenced in a study of cytomegalovirus exposure and HLA in healthy donors. PCR was performed using 60 Vbeta and 13 Jbeta primers. Some clones are missing from TCRdb's copy, which holds only in-frame ones; the method was immunoSEQ multiplex PCR. The table records roughly 120,000 clones, 75% to 85% of them present only once. Sequenced input: PBMCs. These receptors were taken from a man aged 50 or older in good health and CMV-seronegative.

The V call is TRBV6-1, the J call TRBJ2-2; D might be TRBD2 (5 bases). Germline V CDR1 and CDR2: MNHNS, SASEGT. Trimming pared 8 bases from V and 4 bases from J, leaving 8 bases between. This CDR3 is built from 12 residues. This CDR3 is CASRESTGELFF. Written as DNA, the CDR3 is TGTGCCAGCCGGGAAAGCACCGGGGAGCTGTTTTTT.

The rearrangement joins TRBV2 to TRBJ1-5; D remains ambiguous. The CDR3 is 13 residues long. V was cut by 2 bases and J by 6 bases, with 8 bases left in between. CDR1 SNHLY and CDR2 FYNNEI come from the germline V gene. CDR3 DNA sequence: TGTGCCAGCAGTGAATCGGTAACTCAGCCCCAGCATTTT. It encodes CASSESVTQPQHF. Variable domain in full (rest from reference TRBV2 and TRBJ1-5): EPEVTQTPSHQVTQMGQEVILRCVPISNHLYFYWYRQILGQKVEFLVSFYNNEISEKSEIFDDQFSVERPDGSNFTLKIRSTKLEDSAMYFCASSESVTQPQHFGDGTRLSIL.

The rearrangement links TRBV28 to TRBJ1-4; tentative D call: TRBD1 (5 bases). CDR1 is MDHEN, CDR2 SYDVKM, per germline. The CDR3 has 14 amino acids. V lost 2 bases, J lost 7 bases, and 11 bases lay in between. In nucleotides, the CDR3 is TGTGCCAGCAGTTTAGAAGGGAGGGGTGAAAAACTGTTTTTT. As protein: CASSLEGRGEKLFF.

The V gene is TRBV6-4, the J gene TRBJ2-2; tentatively, D is TRBD1 (6 bases). Looked up from germline, CDR1 is MRHNA and CDR2 is SNTAGT. Trimming cost V 3 bases and J 7 bases, with 12 bases left between them. The CDR3 loop spans 14 amino acids. The CDR3 nucleotides read TGTGCCAGCAGTGAAGCTACAGGGCGCGGGGAGCTGTTTTTT. Encoded protein: CASSEATGRGELFF.

This clone appeared a few times. The CDR3 sequence: CASSLEVTKPYEQYF. The CDR3 DNA sequence: TGTGCCAGCAGCTTGGAAGTGACTAAACCCTACGAGCAGTACTTC. This chain connects TRBV5-6 to TRBJ2-7; TRBD2 is a possible D gene (5 bases). This CDR3 is built from 15 residues. Trimming shortened V by 0 bases and J by 2 bases, and 12 bases separated the two germline ends. Germline assignment: CDR1 SGHDT and CDR2 YYEEEE.

There are a few counts of this clone. This chain connects TRBV9 to TRBJ1-1; 7 bases map to TRBD1. CDR3 length: 15 residues. The germline V gene has CDR1 SGDLS and CDR2 YYNGEE. With 4 bases clipped from V and 6 bases from J, the junction kept 12 bases outside the gene matches. CDR3 amino acids: CASSPWDSKGSEAFF. CDR3 nucleotides: TGTGCCAGCAGCCCATGGGACAGTAAGGGGTCTGAAGCTTTCTTT.

This clone was seen a handful of times. The rearrangement joins TRBV5-4 to TRBJ1-6, with D hard to call. Germline CDR1 reads SGHNT; CDR2 reads YYREEE (reference sequence). CDR3 size: 14 residues. V lost 1 base and J 7 bases, leaving 9 bases between the germline ends. The CDR3 DNA follows: TGTGCCAGCAGCTTGCATGTGAGGAATTCACCCCTCCACTTT. This translates into CASSLHVRNSPLHF.

CDR3 DNA: TGTGCCAGCAGCTTGGGGCGCGGGACAGTGAATTCACCCCTCCACTTT. Translated: CASSLGRGTVNSPLHF. The J gene is TRBJ1-6, the V gene TRBV5-4; 7 bases line up with TRBD1. Germline V gene lookup returns CDR1 SGHNT and CDR2 YYREEE (reference sequence). After removal of 0 bases from V and 7 bases from J, the junction contained 7 bases not matched to a gene. The CDR3 is 16 amino acids.

The chain is built from TRBV5-1 and TRBJ1-1; 9 nucleotides line up with TRBD1. The germline CDR1 and CDR2 sequences are SGHRS and YFSETQ. With 0 bases clipped from V and 5 bases from J, the junction kept 17 bases outside the gene matches. The CDR3 loop spans 19 amino acids. The CDR3 region has the DNA TGCGCCAGCAGCTTGGCCGGGGTTCTTACAGGGGGCTTGGATACTGAAGCTTTCTTT. Its translation: CASSLAGVLTGGLDTEAFF.

The V call is TRBV19, the J call TRBJ1-1; no firm D call. The V and J ends lost 3 bases and 2 bases respectively, with 7 bases between them. There are 13 residues in the CDR3. Germline V gives CDR1 LNHDA, CDR2 SQIVND (reference sequence). CDR3 DNA sequence: TGTGCCAGTAGTATTAGCTCTAACACTGAAGCTTTCTTT. Translating it yields CASSISSNTEAFF.

The V call is TRBV7-6, the J call TRBJ2-1; a weak D match, TRBD1 (6 bases). From germline, CDR1 is SGHVS and CDR2 FNYEAQ. The CDR3 extends over 15 amino acids. The ends were cut back, 6 bases at V and 1 base at J, with 13 bases in the middle. CDR3 sequence (DNA): TGTGCCAGCAGAAAAACAGGGCCGTCCTACAATGAGCAGTTCTTC. Translated, it gives CASRKTGPSYNEQFF.

The chain is built from TRBV7-4 and TRBJ2-1, with 8 positions matching TRBD1. The CDR3 covers 15 residues. The V segment lost 3 bases and the J segment 8 bases; nucleotides outside the gene matches: 9. CDR1 and CDR2 (germline): SGHVT, SQSDAQ. CDR3 loop: CASSFGQGRTDEQFF. CDR3 sequence (DNA): TGTGCCAGCAGCTTTGGACAGGGAAGAACCGATGAGCAGTTCTTC.

V usage is TRBV28 and J usage is TRBJ2-7; weak D call: TRBD1 (6 bases). The germline V gene encodes CDR1 MDHEN and CDR2 SYDVKM. Trimming stripped 5 bases from V and 2 bases from J, with 10 bases between. This CDR3 comprises 13 residues. Here the CDR3 reads CASSPTGPYEQYV. CDR3 bases: TGTGCCAGCAGTCCAACAGGGCCCTACGAGCAGTACGTC.

The gene calls are TRBV5-1 and TRBJ1-2; D remains ambiguous. Trimming pared 4 bases from V and 4 bases from J, leaving 14 bases between. The length of the CDR3 is 14 residues. Germline values: CDR1 SGHRS, CDR2 YFSETQ. The CDR3 nucleotides are TGCGCCAGCAGCGGGTCGAACGAGGGCTATGGCTACACCTTC. It specifies CASSGSNEGYGYTF.

The chain carries TRBV4-2 and TRBJ2-2; the match to TRBD2 covers 7 bases. CDR3 length: 17 residues. V lost 1 base, J lost 5 bases, and 10 bases stayed unmatched. Germline V gives CDR1 LGHNA, CDR2 YNFKEQ. CDR3 loop: CASSQVAGVVGTGELFF. CDR3 bases: TGTGCCAGCAGCCAAGTTGCGGGGGTTGTGGGGACCGGGGAGCTGTTTTTT.

This clone was counted once. The chain carries TRBV28 and TRBJ1-1; D remains unclear. This CDR3 has 13 amino acids. Germline loops: CDR1 MDHEN, CDR2 SYDVKM. Trimming pared 10 bases from V and 1 base from J, leaving 13 bases between. CDR3 amino acids: CATPGRGNTEAFF. The CDR3 DNA reads as TGTGCCACCCCTGGGCGGGGGAACACTGAAGCTTTCTTT.

In nucleotides, the CDR3 is TGTGCCAGCAGCCAGGGACAGTACATCTCTGGAAACACCATATATTTT. Protein: CASSQGQYISGNTIYF. The V gene is TRBV7-6, the J gene TRBJ1-3; 7 nucleotides line up with TRBD1. After removal of 5 bases from V and 0 bases from J, the junction contained 7 bases not matched to a gene. The CDR3 extends over 16 amino acids. The germline V gene encodes CDR1 SGHVS and CDR2 FNYEAQ.

This clone came up a few times. This chain connects TRBV2 to TRBJ1-5; D gene ambiguous. The ends were cut back, 6 bases at V and 3 bases at J, with 9 bases in the middle. Germline-derived CDR1 and CDR2 are SNHLY and FYNNEI. The CDR3 totals 13 residues. The DNA of the CDR3 is TGTGCCAGCAGCGGGGTCCACAATCAGCCCCAGCATTTT. This encodes CASSGVHNQPQHF.

This clone was counted between two and nine times. The V gene is TRBV5-1, the J gene TRBJ1-1; possible D gene TRBD1, 6 bases. Trimming left V 4 bases short and J 4 bases short, with 11 bases between. Germline CDR1 is SGHRS and CDR2 is YFSETQ. This CDR3 spans 13 amino acids. The DNA for the CDR3 is TGCGCCAGCAGCGTACAGGGTGGCACTGAAGCTTTCTTT. Protein: CASSVQGGTEAFF.

J is TRBJ2-3 and V is TRBV6-1, with D perhaps matching TRBD1 (6 bases). V lost 5 bases and J 0 bases, leaving 9 bases between the germline ends. Germline V gene data show CDR1 as MNHNS and CDR2 as SASEGT. There are 14 residues in the CDR3. This chain's CDR3 is CASSSGVSTDTQYF. The CDR3 coding sequence is TGTGCCAGCAGTTCAGGGGTTAGCACAGATACGCAGTATTTT.

The V gene is TRBV10-3, the J gene TRBJ2-7; 8 bases are shared with TRBD2. Germline lookup yields CDR1 ENHRY and CDR2 SYGVKD. The CDR3 spans 13 residues. J lost 5 bases, V lost 4 bases, and 4 bases had no gene match. This CDR3 reads CAISVRGGDEQYV. The CDR3 coding sequence is TGTGCCATCAGTGTCCGGGGGGGTGACGAGCAGTACGTC.

In regard to this clone: This sample also contains other DNA sequences that code for the same CDR3. The chain recombines TRBV5-1 with TRBJ1-1; D is possibly TRBD1 (5 bases). Trimming took off 3 bases at V and 1 base at J, with 7 bases between the two ends. Looked up from germline, CDR1 is SGHRS and CDR2 is YFSETQ. The CDR3 contains 13 residues. CDR3 protein: CASSSGQNTEAFF. CDR3 sequence (DNA): TGCGCCAGCAGCTCAGGACAGAACACTGAAGCTTTCTTT.

The J gene is TRBJ2-1, the V gene TRBV25-1; 9 bases agree with TRBD1. The CDR3 totals 16 residues. Germline trimming cut 7 bases from V and 5 bases from J; bases unmatched to any gene: 12. Germline loops: CDR1 MGHDK, CDR2 SYGVNS. For the CDR3, the DNA is TGTGCCAGCAAAACGGCCCCGGGACAGGGTCACAATGAGCAGTTCTTC. This translates into CASKTAPGQGHNEQFF.

The V and J genes are TRBV4-1 and TRBJ1-5; possibly TRBD1 for D (6 bases). The CDR3 runs to 14 residues. Germline V gives CDR1 MGHRA, CDR2 YSYEKL. With 5 bases removed from V and 3 bases from J, the gap between germline ends came to 11 bases. In DNA form, the CDR3 reads TGCGCCAGCAGCAACACAGGGCTCAATCAGCCCCAGCATTTT. This gives the protein CASSNTGLNQPQHF.

V gene TRBV27 combines with J gene TRBJ2-3, with TRBD1 identical over 12 bases. Looked up from germline, CDR1 is MNHEY and CDR2 is SMNVEV (reference sequence). The CDR3 is made up of 15 amino acids. Trimming removed 4 bases from V and 5 bases from J; junction bases left unmatched: 4. In nucleotides, the CDR3 is TGTGCCAGCAGTTCGGGACAGGGGGCGAAAGATACGCAGTATTTT. Translated, it gives CASSSGQGAKDTQYF.

There are many counts of this clone. V and J are TRBV6-1 and TRBJ1-3, with 10 bases that match TRBD1. The CDR3 has 15 amino acids. Germline CDR1 reads MNHNS; CDR2 reads SASEGT. Germline trimming cut 1 base from V and 3 bases from J; bases unmatched to any gene: 0. The CDR3 region has the DNA TGTGCCAGCAGTGAAGGGACAGGGGGTGGAAACACCATATATTTT. Translated, it gives CASSEGTGGGNTIYF.